The sequence of this T cell receptor beta chain was determined in a study of shared clonotypes between healthy human individuals. Using immunoSEQ multiplex PCR, the repertoire was profiled, and TCRdb retains in-frame clones only, with some absent. The sample yields fewer than 2.5 million clones, 93% seen once. Into CD45RA+ naive and CD45RA-negative memory subsets, the CD4+ cells were split. To note about this clone: Its antigen is not known.

Study observations and caveats: Collection of samples was limited to blood; tissue repertoires likely differ.

The CDR3 is 16 residues long. In germline, CDR1 is SGHRS, CDR2 YFSETQ. Germline trimming cut 4 bases from V and 0 bases from J; bases unmatched to any gene: 8. The sequence derives from a man between 18 and 35 years old in good health. Some clones in this sample may be carry-over from other donors' samples. The specimen was naive CD4+ T cells from PBMCs. Noted subset: CD45RA+ positively selected. This chain uses TRBV5-1 with TRBJ2-3; TRBD2 matches at 7 bases. The CDR3 bases are TGCGCCAGCAGCCTGGGTGCGACTAGCAGCACAGATACGCAGTATTTT. Its protein is CASSLGATSSTDTQYF.